These 20 T cell receptor beta chains were all obtained from the same sample, sequenced in a study of cytomegalovirus exposure and HLA in healthy donors. Use of 60 Vbeta and 13 Jbeta primers characterized the PCR. Produced via immunoSEQ multiplex PCR; TCRdb's table is partial and in-frame only. The sample holds approximately 58,000 clones. Sequenced input: PBMCs. These receptors were obtained from a woman between 18 and 30 years old in good health and CMV-seronegative.

The gene calls are TRBV14 and TRBJ2-5; 8 positions match TRBD2. The V and J ends lost 1 base and 1 base, in that order; junction bases with no gene match: 5. This CDR3 contains 16 residues. From germline, CDR1 is SGHDN and CDR2 FVKESK. CDR3 residues: CASSQGSAGGQETQYF. The CDR3 nucleotides read TGTGCCAGCAGCCAAGGTAGTGCGGGGGGCCAAGAGACCCAGTACTTC.

J is TRBJ1-6 and V is TRBV11-2, with D unresolved. The ends were cut back, 0 bases at V and 6 bases at J, with 15 bases in the middle. This CDR3 comprises 17 residues. The V gene's germline CDR1 is SGHAT and CDR2 FQNNGV. CDR3 nucleotide sequence: TGTGCCAGCAGCTTAGAGAGCTCGGGGTTGGTTAATTCACCCCTCCACTTT. This gives the protein CASSLESSGLVNSPLHF.

The J gene is TRBJ2-5, the V gene TRBV9; possibly TRBD1 for D (5 bases). Between the trimmed V and J ends, which lost 0 bases and 4 bases, there was a span of 13 bases. Looked up from germline, CDR1 is SGDLS and CDR2 is YYNGEE. The length of the CDR3 is 15 residues. CDR3 sequence: CASSVASVGVETQYF. The DNA of the CDR3 is TGTGCCAGCAGCGTAGCCTCTGTAGGGGTAGAGACCCAGTACTTC.

The V gene is TRBV5-5, the J gene TRBJ1-2; 8 nucleotides align to TRBD1. The CDR3 consists of 14 residues. Per germline, CDR1 SGHKS and CDR2 YYEKEE (reference sequence). After removal of 3 bases from V and 4 bases from J, the junction contained 5 bases not matched to a gene. CDR3 region: CASSSRQGTYGYTF. Written as DNA, the CDR3 is TGTGCCAGCAGCTCCCGACAGGGGACCTATGGCTACACCTTC. The complete variable domain, with remaining parts taken from reference TRBV5-5 and TRBJ1-2, reads DAGVTQSPTHLIKTRGQQVTLRCSPISGHKSVSWYQQVLGQGPQFIFQYYEKEERGRGNFPDRFSARQFPNYSSELNVNALLLGDSALYLCASSSRQGTYGYTFGSGTRLTVV.

The CDR3 nucleotides are TGCGCCAGCATTTCCAACCGGGGGGGTGATCGTAATGAGCAGTTCTTC. The encoded protein is CASISNRGGDRNEQFF. The V call is TRBV10-2, the J call TRBJ2-1, with 8 nucleotides matching TRBD2. J gave up 7 bases and V 7 bases, and 15 bases lay outside the gene matches. The length of the CDR3 is 16 residues. The germline V gene encodes CDR1 WSHSY and CDR2 SAAADI.

The chain is built from TRBV30 and TRBJ2-1, with D possibly matching TRBD2 (8 bases). V lost 4 bases, J lost 9 bases, and 19 bases lay in between. Germline V gene data show CDR1 as GTSNPN and CDR2 as SVGIG (reference sequence). This CDR3 region has 14 residues. The CDR3 here is CAWNSGEGATEQFF. The CDR3 DNA reads TGTGCCTGGAATAGCGGGGAGGGGGCTACTGAGCAGTTCTTC.

V usage is TRBV30 and J usage is TRBJ2-2; 14 nucleotides align to TRBD2. V lost 4 bases and J lost 6; bases outside the gene matches: 10. Germline V gene lookup returns CDR1 GTSNPN and CDR2 SVGIG (reference sequence). This CDR3 comprises 17 residues. The CDR3 DNA follows: TGTGCCTGGATCCCCCGATTGGGACTAGCGGGAGCCGGGGAGCTGTTTTTT. Translated: CAWIPRLGLAGAGELFF.

V and J are TRBV6-5 and TRBJ2-7, with TRBD2 matching over 9 bases. The CDR3 is 15 amino acids. Germline V lookup: CDR1 MNHEY, CDR2 SVGAGI. V lost 2 bases and J lost 0; bases outside the gene matches: 2. The CDR3 loop reads CASSYQRGASYEQYF. CDR3 coding DNA: TGTGCCAGCAGTTACCAGCGGGGGGCCTCCTACGAGCAGTACTTC.

The chain links TRBV5-4 to TRBJ1-6; 7 bases match TRBD1. V shed 6 bases, J shed 8 bases, and the junction held 11 bases outside the gene matches. The CDR3 contains 15 residues. The V gene's germline CDR1 is SGHNT and CDR2 YYREEE (reference sequence). CDR3 amino acids: CASNPGGLVDSPLHF. The CDR3 bases are TGTGCCAGCAACCCAGGGGGGTTGGTGGATTCACCCCTCCACTTT.

The rearrangement uses TRBV29-1 and TRBJ2-7, with 7 bases aligning to TRBD1. The length of the CDR3 is 12 residues. V lost 7 bases, J lost 5 bases, and 8 bases stayed unmatched. The germline V gene encodes CDR1 SQVTM and CDR2 ANQGSEA. CDR3 sequence reads: CSALGQWNEQYF. The CDR3 DNA reads TGCAGCGCCCTGGGACAGTGGAACGAGCAGTACTTC.

The rearrangement uses TRBV5-3 and TRBJ2-5, with D possibly matching TRBD1 (5 bases). TRBV5-3 has ORF status, its function being uncertain. This CDR3 contains 11 residues. Deletions cut 10 bases from V and 5 bases from J, with 12 bases between. CDR3 nucleotide sequence: TGTGCCGGGGCCGTGGGGGAGACCCAGTACTTC. Protein: CAGAVGETQYF.

The rearrangement links TRBV10-3 to TRBJ2-7, with TRBD1 matching 7 bases. V trimming: 4 bases; J trimming: 5 bases; junction bases outside the gene matches: 11. CDR1 ENHRY and CDR2 SYGVKD come from the germline V gene. The CDR3 spans 15 residues. CDR3 sequence (DNA): TGTGCCATCAGTGCCTCTCCGGACAGGAAAAACGAGCAGTACTTC. Translated, it gives CAISASPDRKNEQYF.

The V call is TRBV5-6, the J call TRBJ2-5; no definite D call. Germline CDR1 is SGHDT and CDR2 is YYEEEE. Trimming pared 0 bases from V and 4 bases from J, leaving 7 bases between. This CDR3 has 13 amino acids. The CDR3 loop is CASSLDQSETQYF. CDR3 DNA: TGTGCCAGCAGCTTGGACCAGTCAGAGACCCAGTACTTC.

The chain employs TRBV13 and TRBJ1-6; TRBD1 is a possible D gene (5 bases). CDR1 is PRHDT and CDR2 is FYEKMQ in the germline V gene (reference sequence). The CDR3 is made up of 17 amino acids. The ends were cut back, 1 base at V and 0 bases at J, with 10 bases in the middle. The CDR3 coding sequence is TGTGCCAGCAGCTTAGACAGACAGAGCTCCTATAATTCACCCCTCCACTTT. Translation gives CASSLDRQSSYNSPLHF.

The genes are TRBV29-1 and TRBJ1-5; tentatively, D is TRBD1 (5 bases). The CDR3 covers 14 residues. The germline gives CDR1 SQVTM, CDR2 ANQGSEA. Trimming took 6 bases from V and 0 from J, leaving 12 bases between them. The CDR3 sequence is CSVGGEGSNQPQHF. As DNA, the CDR3 is TGCAGCGTGGGAGGGGAAGGTAGCAATCAGCCCCAGCATTTT.

The gene calls are TRBV19 and TRBJ1-1, with a tentative D call TRBD1 (5 bases). The CDR3 contains 14 residues. Germline CDR1 is LNHDA and CDR2 is SQIVND (reference sequence). V shed 6 bases and J shed 8 bases, with 19 bases lying between them. The CDR3 here is CASSLLREVGEAFF. Written as DNA, the CDR3 is TGTGCCAGTAGCCTCCTCAGGGAAGTCGGAGAAGCTTTCTTT.

CDR3 loop: CASSRGQLPNTGELFF. The CDR3 DNA reads as TGTGCCAGCAGCCGGGGACAGCTTCCGAACACCGGGGAGCTGTTTTTT. The chain joins TRBV7-9 to TRBJ2-2, with 7 bases that match TRBD1. The trim removed 5 bases at V and 0 bases at J, leaving 6 bases unmatched. The CDR3 has 16 residues. Germline CDR1 is SEHNR and CDR2 is FQNEAQ (reference sequence). The full variable domain, with the rest looked up from reference TRBV7-9 and TRBJ2-2, is DTGVSQNPRHKITKRGQNVTFRCDPISEHNRLYWYRQTLGQGPEFLTYFQNEAQLEKSRLLSDRFSAERPKGSFSTLEIQRTEQGDSAMYLCASSRGQLPNTGELFFGEGSRLTVL.

This sequence joins TRBV9 and TRBJ1-1; D perhaps matches TRBD1 (6 bases). The germline V and J ends were trimmed by 4 bases and 3 bases, with 13 bases remaining between them. This CDR3 is built from 14 residues. Germline V gene sequence: CDR1 SGDLS, CDR2 YYNGEE. The CDR3: CASSPGRGYTEAFF. The CDR3 DNA reads TGTGCCAGCAGCCCCGGGAGGGGGTACACTGAAGCTTTCTTT. Variable domain in full (rest from reference TRBV9 and TRBJ1-1): DSGVTQTPKHLITATGQRVTLRCSPRSGDLSVYWYQQSLDQGLQFLIQYYNGEERAKGNILERFSAQQFPDLHSELNLSSLELGDSALYFCASSPGRGYTEAFFGQGTRLTVV.

The chain recombines TRBV11-2 with TRBJ1-2; D perhaps matches TRBD1 (5 bases). This CDR3 has 17 residues. CDR1 and CDR2 from the germline V gene are SGHAT and FQNNGV. V shed 5 bases and J shed 6 bases, with 25 bases lying between them. The DNA for the CDR3 is TGTGCCAGCAGCGCGCTGGGGGGTCCTCTCGCTCCTAATGGCTACACCTTC. Its protein is CASSALGGPLAPNGYTF.

The genes are TRBV9 and TRBJ2-1, with a possible D match to TRBD2 (6 bases). The ends were cut back, 2 bases at V and 6 bases at J, with 18 bases in the middle. There are 16 residues in the CDR3. The germline CDR1 and CDR2 sequences are SGDLS and YYNGEE. The CDR3 loop is CASSVLAAPEGNEQFF. The CDR3 bases are TGTGCCAGCAGCGTTTTAGCGGCCCCTGAGGGCAATGAGCAGTTCTTC.